This passage covers 13 T cell receptor beta chains from one sample sequenced in a study of control samples from healthy donors and cancer patients (dated by TCRdb to 2018 to 2021). The library relied on the immunoSEQ multiplex PCR assay. TCRdb took this table from immuneACCESS and kept in-frame rearrangements with V and J called. Such tables lack part of the clones; where checked against another copy, unresolved V genes explain under half of the gap, and the rest is unexplained. Across this sample there are roughly 150,000 clones, with over 90% seen only once. The ten most abundant clones make up 2% to 2.5% of the sample. Input material: blood. The receptors derive from a man aged 50-60 years in good health.

The chain combines TRBV6-5 with TRBJ1-5, with D possibly TRBD1 on 5 matching bases. The CDR3 is made up of 15 amino acids. The germline gives CDR1 MNHEY, CDR2 SVGAGI. V was pared by 6 bases and J by 1 base, with 13 bases between. The CDR3 DNA sequence: TGTGCCAGCAGGACCGGGACGGAAAGCAATCAGCCCCAGCATTTT. This gives the protein CASRTGTESNQPQHF.

The chain combines TRBV5-4 with TRBJ2-7, with 12 positions matching TRBD2. Germline lookup yields CDR1 SGHNT and CDR2 YYREEE (reference sequence). There are 13 residues in the CDR3. V lost 5 bases to trimming and J lost 4 bases; unmatched junction nucleotides: 1. CDR3 sequence: CASRLAGGYEQYF. Here the CDR3 DNA reads TGTGCCAGCAGACTAGCGGGAGGTTACGAGCAGTACTTC.

This rearrangement joins TRBV7-9 to TRBJ2-1, with 12 bases matching TRBD2. The CDR3 sequence is 17 residues long. Trimming cost V 5 bases and J 3 bases; bases outside gene matches: 8. Per the germline V gene, CDR1 is SEHNR and CDR2 is FQNEAQ (reference sequence). The CDR3 sequence is CASSRPTSGSVYNEQFF. The CDR3 bases are TGTGCCAGCAGCCGTCCGACTAGCGGGAGTGTCTACAATGAGCAGTTCTTC.

The chain couples TRBV6-4 to TRBJ1-2; D perhaps matches TRBD1 (5 bases). CDR1 and CDR2 from the germline V gene are MRHNA and SNTAGT. Trimming cost V 5 bases and J 1 base, with 11 bases left between them. This CDR3 is 14 amino acids long. Here the CDR3 reads CASSPGGDNYGYTF. DNA for the CDR3: TGTGCCAGCAGTCCCGGGGGGGATAACTATGGCTACACCTTC.

This clone was counted a few times. The CDR3 region is CSASRLALNEQFF. CDR3 DNA: TGCAGTGCTAGTCGGCTAGCCCTCAATGAGCAGTTCTTC. The chain combines TRBV20-1 with TRBJ2-1; weak D call: TRBD2 (5 bases). CDR3 length equals 13 residues. The germline V gene has CDR1 DFQATT and CDR2 SNEGSKA (reference sequence). V dropped 3 bases and J dropped 6 bases, with 12 bases sitting between them.

Details on this clone: One end of the junction fails to match germline, which may point to a read error. This sequence joins TRBV3-1 (or the pseudogene TRBV3-2) and TRBJ2-7; 16 bases line up with TRBD2. Germline V lookup: CDR1 LGHDT, CDR2 YNNKEL (reference sequence). This CDR3 has 12 amino acids. The CDR3 is CASSRGTSGRAF. CDR3 DNA: TGTGCCAGCAGCCGTGGGACTAGCGGGAGGGCCTTC.

This clone was seen more than once but under ten times. The chain uses TRBV27 and TRBJ1-2, with 7 positions matching TRBD1. The CDR3 has 13 residues. The germline V gene encodes CDR1 MNHEY and CDR2 SMNVEV (reference sequence). The junction had 2 bases not matched to a gene; V was cut back by 3 bases and J by 4 bases. CDR3 in DNA: TGTGCCAGCAGTTTCGACAGGGCCTATGGCTACACCTTC. Translation: CASSFDRAYGYTF.

V usage is TRBV18 and J usage is TRBJ2-7; D is ambiguous. CDR1 and CDR2 (germline): KGHSH, LQKENI. The CDR3 sequence is 13 residues long. The V gene lost 3 bases and the J gene lost 2 bases, with 8 bases spanning the gap. This CDR3 reads CASSPSVAYEQYF. CDR3 DNA sequence: TGTGCCAGCTCACCGAGCGTAGCCTACGAGCAGTACTTC.

This clone has only one observation. This sequence joins TRBV28 and TRBJ2-1, with 9 bases matching TRBD2. The CDR3 is 16 residues long. Germline CDR1 reads MDHEN; CDR2 reads SYDVKM. V shed 1 base, J shed 7 bases, and the junction held 8 bases outside the gene matches. CDR3 loop: CASSLLASGIFNEQFF. Written as DNA, the CDR3 is TGTGCCAGCAGTTTATTGGCTAGCGGGATCTTTAATGAGCAGTTCTTC.

CDR3 sequence: CASSDGPAYEQYF. CDR3 nucleotides: TGTGCCAGCAGTGACGGGCCCGCCTACGAGCAGTACTTC. V and J are TRBV6-6 and TRBJ2-7; D gene unclear. With 5 bases removed from V and 2 bases from J, the gap between germline ends came to 10 bases. The CDR3 is made up of 13 amino acids. Per germline, CDR1 MNHNY and CDR2 SVGAGI (reference sequence).

V and J are TRBV2 and TRBJ1-4, with D possibly matching TRBD1 (5 bases). The CDR3 spans 14 residues. Germline CDR1 and CDR2: SNHLY and FYNNEI. V lost 6 bases, J lost 13 bases, and 21 bases lay in between. CDR3 nucleotide sequence: TGTGCCAGCAGGGGGGACGTGGATAGGGATAGACTGTTTTTT. Translated, it gives CASRGDVDRDRLFF.

This chain connects TRBV25-1 to TRBJ1-4; the D gene is possibly TRBD1 (5 bases). CDR1 is MGHDK, CDR2 SYGVNS, per germline. The CDR3 is 14 amino acids. V lost 6 bases and J 7 bases, leaving 15 bases between the germline ends. As DNA, the CDR3 is TGTGCCAGCAGGGAAGCAGGGTGGTTTGAAAAACTGTTTTTT. Protein sequence: CASREAGWFEKLFF.

This clone came up once. This chain connects TRBV5-1 to TRBJ2-3; 10 bases map to TRBD2. The CDR3 loop spans 15 amino acids. CDR1 and CDR2 from the germline V gene are SGHRS and YFSETQ. The junction had 3 bases not matched to a gene; V was cut back by 4 bases and J by 1 base. In DNA, the CDR3 is TGCGCCAGCAGCGGGGGACTAGCGCGCACAGATACGCAGTATTTT. Its translation: CASSGGLARTDTQYF.